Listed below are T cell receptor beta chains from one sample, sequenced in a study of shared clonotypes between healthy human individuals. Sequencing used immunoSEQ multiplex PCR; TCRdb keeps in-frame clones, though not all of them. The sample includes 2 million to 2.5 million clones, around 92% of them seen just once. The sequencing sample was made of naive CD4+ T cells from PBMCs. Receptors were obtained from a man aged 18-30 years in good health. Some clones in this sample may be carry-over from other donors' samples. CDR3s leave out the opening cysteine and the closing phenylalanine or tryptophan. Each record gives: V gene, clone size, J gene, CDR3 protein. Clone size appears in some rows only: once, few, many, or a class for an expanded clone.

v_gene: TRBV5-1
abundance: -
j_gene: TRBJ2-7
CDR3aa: ASSLGAGGSHEQY

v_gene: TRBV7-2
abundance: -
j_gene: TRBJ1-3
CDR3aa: ASSLETGSGNTIY

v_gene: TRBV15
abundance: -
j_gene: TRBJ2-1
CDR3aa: ATSPSERNYNEQF

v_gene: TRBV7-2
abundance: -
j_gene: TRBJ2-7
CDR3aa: ASSLGTNSYEQY

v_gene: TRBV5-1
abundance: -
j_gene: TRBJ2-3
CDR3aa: ASSSGTSGLPTDTQY

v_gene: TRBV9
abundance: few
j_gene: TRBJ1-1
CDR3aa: ASSVAVNTEAF

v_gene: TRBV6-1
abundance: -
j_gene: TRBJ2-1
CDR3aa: ASTEQREGRQF

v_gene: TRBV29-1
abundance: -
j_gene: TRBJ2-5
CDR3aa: SARGQDQETQY

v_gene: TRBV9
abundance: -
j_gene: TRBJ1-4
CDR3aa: ASSAQSIQGTEKLF

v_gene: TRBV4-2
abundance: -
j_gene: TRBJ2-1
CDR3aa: ASSQEGARSYNEQF

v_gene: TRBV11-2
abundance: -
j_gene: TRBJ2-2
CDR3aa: ASSPRRGTGELF

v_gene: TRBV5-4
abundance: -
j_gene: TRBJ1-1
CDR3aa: ASSLVFGNTEAF

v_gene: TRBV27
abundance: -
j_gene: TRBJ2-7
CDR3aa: ASSFLSGSSYEQY

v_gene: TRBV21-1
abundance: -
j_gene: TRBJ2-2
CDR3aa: ASSKFGRGITGELF

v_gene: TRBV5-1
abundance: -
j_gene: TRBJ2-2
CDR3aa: ASRGEGMETGELF

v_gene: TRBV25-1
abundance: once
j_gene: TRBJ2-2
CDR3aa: ASSEYPAGGFGELF

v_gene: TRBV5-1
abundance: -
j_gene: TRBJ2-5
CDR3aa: ASSLAGREWETQY

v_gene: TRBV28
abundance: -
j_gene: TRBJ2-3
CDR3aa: ASSRGLAESTDTQY

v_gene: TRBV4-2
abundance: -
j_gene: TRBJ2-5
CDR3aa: ASSRGGAGVRETQY

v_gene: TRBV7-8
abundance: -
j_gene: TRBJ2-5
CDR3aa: ASSLEYGLETQY

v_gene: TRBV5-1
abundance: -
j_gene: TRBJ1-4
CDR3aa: ASSVGQGGEKLF

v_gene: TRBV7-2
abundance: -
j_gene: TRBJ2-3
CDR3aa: ASSLGLDADTQY

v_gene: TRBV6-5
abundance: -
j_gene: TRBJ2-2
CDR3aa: ASSRPANTGELF

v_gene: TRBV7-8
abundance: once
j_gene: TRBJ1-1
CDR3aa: ASSLVGQLNTEAF

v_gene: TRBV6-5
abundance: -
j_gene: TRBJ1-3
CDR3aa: ASSYSGAAGNTIY

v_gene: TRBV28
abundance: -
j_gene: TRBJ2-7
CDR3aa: ASSLGQGSEQY

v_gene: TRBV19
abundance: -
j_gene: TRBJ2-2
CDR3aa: ASNNGGTNTGELF

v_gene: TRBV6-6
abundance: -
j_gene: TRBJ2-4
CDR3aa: ASSYEWAAKNIQY

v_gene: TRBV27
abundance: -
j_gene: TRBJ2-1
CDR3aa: ASFSGLGGKQF

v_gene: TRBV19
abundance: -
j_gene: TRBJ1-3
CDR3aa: ASSIRTMGGNTIY

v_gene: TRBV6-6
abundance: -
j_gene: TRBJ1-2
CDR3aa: ASSYPGQANYGYT

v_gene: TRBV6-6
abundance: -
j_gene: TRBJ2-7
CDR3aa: ASSYQGTGSYEQY

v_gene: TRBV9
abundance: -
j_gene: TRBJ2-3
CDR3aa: ASSLSGLSSTDTQY

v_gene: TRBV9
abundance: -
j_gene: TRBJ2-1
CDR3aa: ASSENRNGLYNEQF

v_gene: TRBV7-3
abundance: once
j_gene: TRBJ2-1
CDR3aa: ASSLLVGAVDEQF

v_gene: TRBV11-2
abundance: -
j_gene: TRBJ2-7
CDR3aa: ASSRNRDRYYEQY

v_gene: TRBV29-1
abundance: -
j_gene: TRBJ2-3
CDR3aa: SVAHPSSTDTQY

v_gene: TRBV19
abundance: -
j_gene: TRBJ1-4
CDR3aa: ASRYRATNEKLF

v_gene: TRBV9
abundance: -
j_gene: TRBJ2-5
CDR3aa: ASSASGRGQETQY

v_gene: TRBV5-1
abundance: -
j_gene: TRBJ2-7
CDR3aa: ASSDPGGTYEQY

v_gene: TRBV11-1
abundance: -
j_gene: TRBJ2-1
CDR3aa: ASSLEQGPYNEQF

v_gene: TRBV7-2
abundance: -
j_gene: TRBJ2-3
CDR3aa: ASSLGLAGGIADTQY

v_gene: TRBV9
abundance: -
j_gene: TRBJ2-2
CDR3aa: ASTLGVGFGTGELF

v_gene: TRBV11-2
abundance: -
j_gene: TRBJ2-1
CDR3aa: ASSSVKGRLAEQF

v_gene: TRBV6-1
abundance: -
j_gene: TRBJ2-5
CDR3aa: ASIGWGRPQETQY

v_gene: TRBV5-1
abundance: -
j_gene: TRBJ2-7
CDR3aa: ASSLQGFDEQY

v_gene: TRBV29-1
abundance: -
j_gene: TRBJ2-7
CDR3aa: SAPKAGTSSYEQY

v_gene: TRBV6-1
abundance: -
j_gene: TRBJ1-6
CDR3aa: ASSGGFYNSPLH

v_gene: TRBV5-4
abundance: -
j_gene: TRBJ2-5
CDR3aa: ASSTGTSGRAETQY

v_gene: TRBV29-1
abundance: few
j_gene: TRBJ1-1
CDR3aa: SVTWGSNTEAF

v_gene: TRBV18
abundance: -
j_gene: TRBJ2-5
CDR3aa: ASSPGQGEGETQY

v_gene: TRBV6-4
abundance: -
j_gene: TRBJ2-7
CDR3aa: ASSEVTRGSGSPYEQY

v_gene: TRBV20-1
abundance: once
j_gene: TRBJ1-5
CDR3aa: SVLGNQPQH